This record looks at one T cell receptor (beta chain) sequence and its context. The data originate from a study of identifying expanded T cells in peripheral blood. TCRdb's table, derived via immunoSEQ multiplex PCR, lists solely in-frame clones and lacks some. The table includes roughly 100,000 clones, 88% detected once. V was trimmed by 11 bases and J by 0 bases, leaving 10 bases between them. The CDR3 contains 13 residues. Germline lookup yields CDR1 ENHRY and CDR2 SYGVKD. The sample taken for sequencing was blood. This chain links TRBV10-3 with TRBJ1-4; D uncertain. The sequence was obtained from a person between 18 and 69 years old in good health. The CDR3 reads CASRNATNEKLFF. The CDR3 region has the DNA TGTGCCTCAAGAAATGCAACTAATGAAAAACTGTTTTTT.